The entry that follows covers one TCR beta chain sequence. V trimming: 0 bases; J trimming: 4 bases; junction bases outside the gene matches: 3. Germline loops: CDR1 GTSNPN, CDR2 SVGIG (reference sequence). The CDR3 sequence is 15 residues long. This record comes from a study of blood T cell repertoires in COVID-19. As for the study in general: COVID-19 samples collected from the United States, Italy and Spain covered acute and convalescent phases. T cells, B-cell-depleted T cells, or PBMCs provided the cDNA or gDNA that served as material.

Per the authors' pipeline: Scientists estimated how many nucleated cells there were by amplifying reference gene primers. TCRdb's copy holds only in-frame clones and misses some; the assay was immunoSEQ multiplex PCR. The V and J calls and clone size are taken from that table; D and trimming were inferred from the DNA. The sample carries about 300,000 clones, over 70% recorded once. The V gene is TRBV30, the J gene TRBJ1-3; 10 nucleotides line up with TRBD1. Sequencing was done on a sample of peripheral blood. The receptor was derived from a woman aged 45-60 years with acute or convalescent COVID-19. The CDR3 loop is CAWSVGTGVGNTIYF. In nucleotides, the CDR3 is TGTGCCTGGAGTGTCGGGACAGGGGTGGGAAACACCATATATTTT. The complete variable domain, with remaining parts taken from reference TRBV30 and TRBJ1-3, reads SQTIHQWPATLVQPVGSPLSLECTVEGTSNPNLYWYRQAAGRGLQLLFYSVGIGQISSEVPQNLSASRPQDRQFILSSKKLLLSDSGFYLCAWSVGTGVGNTIYFGEGSWLTVV.